This T cell receptor (beta chain) was profiled in a study of T cell changes during pregnancy in multiple sclerosis. Libraries were prepared by immunoSEQ multiplex PCR; TCRdb keeps only in-frame clonotypes and omits some of them. Among approximately 37,000 clones, roughly 90% were seen once, and the ten largest hold under 5%. The CDR3 is made up of 12 amino acids. Germline V gene lookup returns CDR1 SGHNT and CDR2 YYREEE (reference sequence). Between the trimmed V and J ends, which lost 0 bases and 12 bases, there was a span of 12 bases. This clonotype was obtained from a female donor with multiple sclerosis, enrolled in a pregnancy study. The genes are TRBV5-4 and TRBJ1-2, with D tentatively TRBD1 (5 bases). The input for sequencing was CD8+ T cells from peripheral blood mononuclear cells, taken in the first trimester of pregnancy. The CDR3 DNA sequence: TGTGCCAGCAGCTTGGGGGGCCGGGAGGACACCTTC. Residues: CASSLGGREDTF.